The 27 T cell receptor beta chains presented below share a single source sample, sequenced in a study of spatial heterogeneity in lung cancer. Overall study findings and caveats: The study found that expanded intratumoral alpha and beta TCR counts tracked tumor mutation counts.

Which antigens these TCRs recognize remains unknown. TCRdb re-called the 5' RACE reads with MiXCR, one entry per CDR3 protein. The data show fewer than 20,000 distinct CDR3 sequences, roughly 5.8% seen once. Described time point: sample taken at primary tumor resection. This sample comprised lung tumor tissue, obtained at surgery. The receptors shown here come from a female donor with early-stage non-small cell lung cancer.

This clonotype was observed at least ten times. The chain joins TRBV6-1 to TRBJ1-5; D unclear. Between the trimmed V and J ends, which lost 4 bases and 5 bases, there was a span of 9 bases. The CDR3 is 13 amino acids. Germline V gene data show CDR1 as MNHNS and CDR2 as SASEGT. The CDR3: CASSVRRDQPQHF. The CDR3 DNA reads as TGTGCCAGCAGTGTTAGGAGAGATCAGCCCCAGCATTTT.

The J gene is TRBJ1-2, the V gene TRBV10-3; D not resolved. The germline V gene encodes CDR1 ENHRY and CDR2 SYGVKD. This CDR3 region has 13 residues. V was clipped by 3 bases and J by 2 bases, with 7 bases between them. CDR3 residues: CAISDRQNYGYTF. The CDR3 bases are TGTGCCATCAGTGACCGCCAGAACTATGGCTACACCTTC.

This clonotype rates as large. At one boundary the junction diverges from the germline segment, which might be a read error. The chain joins TRBV5-1 to TRBJ2-5; no clear D gene. Germline V gives CDR1 SGHRS, CDR2 YFSETQ. This CDR3 is 11 amino acids long. The DNA for the CDR3 is TGTGCCAGCAGCTTAGAAGAGACCCAGTACTTC. It specifies CASSLEETQYF.

This clonotype was seen a few times. V and J are TRBV10-1 and TRBJ1-6; 10 bases agree with TRBD1. Germline CDR1 reads WNHNN; CDR2 reads SYGVQD (reference sequence). Trimming at V came to 5 bases and at J to 9 bases, leaving 4 bases not matched to a gene. CDR3 size: 14 residues. CDR3 in amino acids: CASSSGTGVSPLHF. CDR3 DNA sequence: TGCGCCAGCAGTTCTGGGACAGGGGTTTCACCCCTCCACTTT.

This sequence joins TRBV9 and TRBJ2-3; 7 bases line up with TRBD2. The V and J ends lost 4 bases and 2 bases, in that order; junction bases with no gene match: 10. This CDR3 has 16 amino acids. The germline gives CDR1 SGDLS, CDR2 YYNGEE. CDR3 sequence reads: CASSPHGGSHTDTQYF. The CDR3 DNA reads TGTGCCAGCAGCCCCCACGGCGGGAGCCACACAGATACGCAGTATTTT.

This chain uses TRBV7-2 with TRBJ2-7; D is unclear. The germline V gene encodes CDR1 SGHTA and CDR2 FQGNSA. The V and J ends lost 0 bases and 3 bases respectively, with 6 bases between them. The CDR3 has 13 residues. In nucleotides, the CDR3 is TGTGCCAGCAGCTTAGCGGCCGACTACGAGCAGTACTTC. Protein product: CASSLAADYEQYF.

This clonotype has a count of ten or more. This sequence joins TRBV7-9 and TRBJ2-5; TRBD2 aligns across 7 bases. The CDR3 length is 16 residues. Germline V gene sequence: CDR1 SEHNR, CDR2 FQNEAQ (reference sequence). V was clipped by 1 base and J by 0 bases; unmatched bases: 5. This CDR3 is CASSLGDYVNQETQYF. CDR3 nucleotides: TGTGCCAGCAGCTTAGGGGACTACGTCAACCAAGAGACCCAGTACTTC.

This clonotype was detected many times. The V gene is TRBV10-3, the J gene TRBJ2-7; tentatively, D is TRBD2 (6 bases). This CDR3 comprises 17 residues. Trimming left V 1 base short and J 0 bases short, with 16 bases between. The V gene's germline CDR1 is ENHRY and CDR2 SYGVKD. The CDR3 bases are TGTGCCATCAGTGAGTACTTGGGGACTTCTAGCTCCTACGAGCAGTACTTC. Amino acids: CAISEYLGTSSSYEQYF.

This clonotype has a count of ten or more. The V gene is TRBV19, the J gene TRBJ2-7; 7 positions match TRBD2. Germline V CDR1 and CDR2: LNHDA, SQIVND (reference sequence). The CDR3 runs 15 residues. The J segment lost 2 bases and the V segment lost 1 base, leaving 5 bases of the junction unmatched. CDR3 sequence reads: CASSIGPSGTYEQYF. CDR3 bases: TGTGCCAGTAGTATAGGGCCTAGCGGAACCTACGAGCAGTACTTC.

Many counts were recorded for this clonotype. The chain combines TRBV19 with TRBJ2-1, with 9 bases aligning to TRBD1. Germline CDR1 and CDR2: LNHDA and SQIVND (reference sequence). V lost 6 bases to trimming and J lost 5 bases; unmatched junction nucleotides: 2. CDR3 length: 13 amino acids. CDR3 bases: TGTGCCAGTAGGGGACAGGGAGACAATGAGCAGTTCTTC. This sequence encodes CASRGQGDNEQFF.

There are many counts of this clonotype. CDR3 sequence (DNA): TGTGCCGTCGGGACAGCCGAAGAGACCCAGTACTTC. Its translation is CAVGTAEETQYF. The chain combines TRBV10-3 with TRBJ2-5; TRBD1 matches at 7 bases. From germline, CDR1 is ENHRY and CDR2 SYGVKD. The CDR3 runs to 12 residues. V shed 11 bases, J shed 3 bases, and the junction held 6 bases outside the gene matches.

The rearrangement links TRBV6-1 to TRBJ2-2; D gene unclear. There are 14 residues in the CDR3. Germline-derived CDR1 and CDR2 are MNHNS and SASEGT. With 2 bases removed from V and 2 bases from J, the gap between germline ends came to 6 bases. CDR3 sequence (DNA): TGTGCCAGCAGTGAATCCATAAACACCGGGGAGCTGTTTTTT. Translation: CASSESINTGELFF.

The genes are TRBV5-1 and TRBJ2-2, with D uncertain. Germline CDR1 and CDR2: SGHRS and YFSETQ. The V end lost 0 bases, the J end lost 2 bases, and 8 bases lay between the germline ends. This CDR3 is 15 amino acids long. The CDR3 DNA is TGCGCCAGCAGCTTGGCCGCCAGTAACACCGGGGAGCTGTTTTTT. Its translation is CASSLAASNTGELFF.

This clonotype has just a few counts. The V call is TRBV7-9, the J call TRBJ1-2; D might be TRBD1 (5 bases). Germline CDR1 reads SEHNR; CDR2 reads FQNEAQ (reference sequence). V was pared by 5 bases and J by 2 bases, with 18 bases between. The CDR3 spans 16 residues. The CDR3 region has the DNA TGTGCCAGCAGCCCCACCAGGGTGGCAGGGAACTATGGCTACACCTTC. Translation gives CASSPTRVAGNYGYTF.

The sample holds many counts of this clonotype. The chain employs TRBV7-9 and TRBJ1-1; no definite D call. Between the trimmed V and J ends, which lost 3 bases and 7 bases, there was a span of 18 bases. Per the germline V gene, CDR1 is SEHNR and CDR2 is FQNEAQ (reference sequence). The CDR3 totals 15 residues. CDR3: CASSLGLRSSSEAFF. In DNA, the CDR3 is TGTGCCAGCAGCTTGGGTCTACGCTCCTCGAGTGAAGCTTTCTTT.

V usage is TRBV7-2 and J usage is TRBJ1-3, with 8 bases fitting TRBD1. This CDR3 is 16 amino acids long. V shed 5 bases and J 2 bases; nucleotides not matched to a gene: 8. Germline V lookup: CDR1 SGHTA, CDR2 FQGNSA. For the CDR3, the DNA is TGTGCCAGCAGCCAGGACAGGGTTAAAGCTGGAAACACCATATATTTT. Protein sequence: CASSQDRVKAGNTIYF.

This clonotype has at least ten counts. The chain is built from TRBV3-1 and TRBJ2-1; D gene uncertain. The CDR3 runs 13 residues. V was cut by 4 bases and J by 8 bases, with 12 bases left in between. Germline V CDR1 and CDR2: LGHDT, YNNKEL (reference sequence). The CDR3 DNA reads TGTGCCAGCAGCCCCGCTCCGGGCGATGAGCAGTTCTTC. Translating gives CASSPAPGDEQFF.

The chain uses TRBV12-3 or TRBV12-4 and TRBJ1-5; D is uncertain. V was cut by 7 bases and J by 4 bases, with 14 bases left in between. The CDR3 loop spans 14 amino acids. This CDR3 is CASTQDGLNQPQHF. The CDR3 DNA follows: TGTGCCAGCACCCAAGACGGCCTGAATCAGCCCCAGCATTTT.

This clonotype was picked up many times. In DNA form, the CDR3 reads TGTGCCAGCAGTTACAGGGGAGGGGGAGAGACCCAGTACTTC. It yields the protein CASSYRGGGETQYF. The rearrangement links TRBV6-5 to TRBJ2-5; D may be TRBD2 (7 bases). The CDR3 has 14 amino acids. Per the germline V gene, CDR1 is MNHEY and CDR2 is SVGAGI. The germline V and J ends were trimmed by 2 bases and 4 bases, with 11 bases remaining between them.

This clonotype was counted a few times. The chain employs TRBV20-1 and TRBJ2-7, with 11 bases aligning to TRBD2. From germline, CDR1 is DFQATT and CDR2 SNEGSKA (reference sequence). Germline trimming cut 3 bases from V and 3 bases from J; bases unmatched to any gene: 10. The CDR3 contains 16 residues. The CDR3 DNA sequence: TGCAGTGCTAGTCTTAGCGGGAGGGCCCTATACTACGAGCAGTACTTC. It is translated as CSASLSGRALYYEQYF.

This clonotype was picked up many times. This chain connects TRBV15 to TRBJ2-1; a possible D gene is TRBD1 (6 bases). V lost 8 bases and J lost 0, with 8 bases in between. From germline, CDR1 is LNHNV and CDR2 YYDKDF (reference sequence). CDR3 length: 13 residues. CDR3 bases: TGTGCCACCGGGACAAGCTCCTACAATGAGCAGTTCTTC. Translated, it gives CATGTSSYNEQFF.

At least ten counts were recorded for this clonotype. The V and J genes are TRBV28 and TRBJ2-3; tentatively, D is TRBD1 or TRBD2 (7 bases each). The germline V and J ends were trimmed by 7 bases and 4 bases, with 33 bases remaining between them. The CDR3 runs to 20 residues. The germline V gene has CDR1 MDHEN and CDR2 SYDVKM. The CDR3 here is CASNTAGTELLAESPDTQYF. CDR3 bases: TGTGCCAGCAATACCGCCGGGACAGAGCTCCTAGCGGAAAGCCCAGATACGCAGTATTTT.

In this sample, this clonotype turned up many times. The chain carries TRBV20-1 and TRBJ2-1; TRBD2 agrees at 7 bases. This CDR3 has 14 amino acids. Trimming took 6 bases from V and 6 from J; bases not matched to a gene: 11. The germline V gene encodes CDR1 DFQATT and CDR2 SNEGSKA (reference sequence). CDR3 in amino acids: CSASPSGRFNEQFF. The CDR3 DNA sequence: TGCAGTGCCAGTCCTAGCGGTAGATTCAATGAGCAGTTCTTC.

This clonotype was picked up many times. The chain uses TRBV27 and TRBJ1-5, with D uncertain. Germline values: CDR1 MNHEY, CDR2 SMNVEV (reference sequence). The CDR3 totals 14 residues. V was trimmed by 3 bases and J by 4 bases, leaving 10 bases between them. The DNA for the CDR3 is TGTGCCAGCAGTTTCACTTACGGGAATCAGCCCCAGCATTTT. Its protein product is CASSFTYGNQPQHF.

By proportion, this clonotype is medium-sized. The chain is built from TRBV10-3 and TRBJ2-1, with 9 nucleotides matching TRBD2. V shed 8 bases, J shed 6 bases, and the junction held 11 bases outside the gene matches. The CDR3 length is 15 residues. Germline V CDR1 and CDR2: ENHRY, SYGVKD. The CDR3 protein is CAIAKTSGRANEQFF. The CDR3 DNA reads TGTGCCATCGCAAAGACTAGCGGAAGGGCCAATGAGCAGTTCTTC.

This clonotype appeared many times. Here the CDR3 DNA reads TGTGCCAGCAGCCAAGGTATCGAAAACTACGAGCAGTACTTC. It yields the protein CASSQGIENYEQYF. The V call is TRBV4-2, the J call TRBJ2-7; D unresolved. Trimming took off 1 base at V and 3 bases at J, with 10 bases between the two ends. The V gene's germline CDR1 is LGHNA and CDR2 YNFKEQ. CDR3 length equals 14 residues.

This clonotype showed up many times. The chain recombines TRBV5-1 with TRBJ2-2; a weak D match, TRBD2 (5 bases). Germline V gene lookup returns CDR1 SGHRS and CDR2 YFSETQ. Trimming removed 0 bases at V and 0 bases at J, with 15 bases between. CDR3 length: 18 residues. The DNA of the CDR3 is TGCGCCAGCAGCTTGGCCTTTACGAGAGGGCCGAACACCGGGGAGCTGTTTTTT. Protein product: CASSLAFTRGPNTGELFF.